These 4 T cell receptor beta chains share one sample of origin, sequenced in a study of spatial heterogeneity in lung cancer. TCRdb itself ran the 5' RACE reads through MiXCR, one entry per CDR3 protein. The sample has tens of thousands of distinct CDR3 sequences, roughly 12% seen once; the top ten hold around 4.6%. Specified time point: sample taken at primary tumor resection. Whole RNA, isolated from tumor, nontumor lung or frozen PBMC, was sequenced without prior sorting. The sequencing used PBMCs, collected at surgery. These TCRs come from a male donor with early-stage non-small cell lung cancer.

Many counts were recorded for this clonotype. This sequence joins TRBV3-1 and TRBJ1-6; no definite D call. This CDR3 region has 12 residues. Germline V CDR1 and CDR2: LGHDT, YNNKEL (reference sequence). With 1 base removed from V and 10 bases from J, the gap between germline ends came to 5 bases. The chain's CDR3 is CASSQGPSPLHF. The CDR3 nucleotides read TGTGCCAGCAGCCAAGGACCGTCACCCCTCCACTTT.

The CDR3 coding sequence is TGTGCCAGCAGTTCAATTGGGGGGACAGCCAGTGCCCAGTACTTC. Amino acid sequence: CASSSIGGTASAQYF. The V gene is TRBV7-2, the J gene TRBJ2-5; D possibly corresponds to TRBD1 (7 bases). Deletions cut 6 bases from V and 9 bases from J, with 23 bases between. In germline, CDR1 is SGHTA, CDR2 FQGNSA. The CDR3 loop spans 15 amino acids.

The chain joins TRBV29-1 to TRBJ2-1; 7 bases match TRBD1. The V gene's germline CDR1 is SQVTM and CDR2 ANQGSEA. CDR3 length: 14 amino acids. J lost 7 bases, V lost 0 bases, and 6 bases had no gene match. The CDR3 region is CSVEERRQGNEQFF. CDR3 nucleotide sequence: TGCAGCGTTGAAGAACGGAGACAGGGAAATGAGCAGTTCTTC.

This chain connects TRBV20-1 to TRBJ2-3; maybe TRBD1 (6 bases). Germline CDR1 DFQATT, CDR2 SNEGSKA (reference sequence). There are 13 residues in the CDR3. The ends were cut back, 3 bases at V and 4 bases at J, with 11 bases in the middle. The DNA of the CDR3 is TGCAGTGCTAGCGGGACAAACCCAGATACGCAGTATTTT. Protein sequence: CSASGTNPDTQYF.